Listed here are 5 T cell receptor beta chains from one sample, sequenced in a study of OX40 agonist ivuxolimab in advanced cancers. Libraries were prepared by immunoSEQ multiplex PCR; TCRdb keeps only in-frame clonotypes and omits some of them. The sample contains 45,000 to 75,000 clones, about 85% of which appear only once. The material sequenced was CD4+ or CD8+ T cells sorted from blood, taken in a trial of the OX40 agonist ivuxolimab. These receptors were taken from an adult with an advanced solid tumor such as melanoma, head and neck, liver or kidney cancer.

The V call is TRBV4-1, the J call TRBJ1-4; D is undetermined. Deletions cut 5 bases from V and 0 bases from J, with 19 bases between. Per germline, CDR1 MGHRA and CDR2 YSYEKL. The CDR3 is 18 amino acids. CDR3 loop: CASSWADRSSTTNEKLFF. Here the CDR3 DNA reads TGCGCCAGCAGCTGGGCGGACCGAAGTTCTACAACTAATGAAAAACTGTTTTTT.

The chain employs TRBV30 and TRBJ1-5; D is possibly TRBD1 (5 bases). The CDR3 runs to 14 residues. V was trimmed by 0 bases and J by 3 bases, leaving 9 bases between them. Germline V CDR1 and CDR2: GTSNPN, SVGIG (reference sequence). The CDR3 loop is CAWSVGTHNQPQHF. DNA of the CDR3: TGTGCCTGGAGTGTAGGGACCCACAATCAGCCCCAGCATTTT.

The rearrangement joins TRBV10-1 to TRBJ1-3, with D perhaps matching TRBD1 (6 bases). The germline CDR1 and CDR2 sequences are WNHNN and SYGVQD (reference sequence). Trimming pared 6 bases from V and 4 bases from J, leaving 16 bases between. The CDR3 sequence is 15 residues long. The CDR3 region has the DNA TGCGCCAGCAGGGGGACACGGACGGGGGGAAACACCATATATTTT. This gives the protein CASRGTRTGGNTIYF.

J is TRBJ1-1 and V is TRBV7-9, with unresolved D. Looked up from germline, CDR1 is SEHNR and CDR2 is FQNEAQ (reference sequence). Between the trimmed V and J ends, which lost 1 base and 6 bases, there was a span of 9 bases. The CDR3 length is 13 residues. CDR3: CASSLEGRSEAFF. The CDR3 DNA reads TGTGCCAGCAGCTTAGAAGGGCGCTCTGAAGCTTTCTTT. The full variable domain, completed using reference TRBV7-9 and TRBJ1-1, is DTGVSQNPRHKITKRGQNVTFRCDPISEHNRLYWYRQTLGQGPEFLTYFQNEAQLEKSRLLSDRFSAERPKGSFSTLEIQRTEQGDSAMYLCASSLEGRSEAFFGQGTRLTVV.

The rearrangement joins TRBV7-6 to TRBJ2-1; D unclear. This CDR3 region has 13 residues. The V gene lost 1 base and the J gene lost 6 bases, with 7 bases spanning the gap. Germline CDR1 and CDR2: SGHVS and FNYEAQ. CDR3 loop: CASSLGVSNEQFF. In nucleotides, the CDR3 is TGTGCCAGCAGCTTAGGGGTTTCCAATGAGCAGTTCTTC.